Reported below is one TCR beta chain. Its antigen remains unknown. This specimen belongs to a study of monozygotic twins with inflammatory bowel disease. cDNA was produced in eight separate reactions per sample. TCRdb processed the 5' RACE reads again and assigns one entry to each CDR3 protein, with no DNA. The sample table includes about 160,000 distinct CDR3 sequences. The CDR3 extends over 14 amino acids. In germline, CDR1 is SGHNT, CDR2 YYREEE (reference sequence). General study findings and limits: Repertoire similarity was not found to differ between concordant and discordant twins, possibly from limited power. Telling apart the different T cell subtypes was not possible.

With no T cell sorting beforehand, total RNA was isolated from whole blood. Sequences were obtained from blood. The receptor was derived from a human donor with ulcerative colitis or Crohn's disease, or a healthy co-twin of an affected twin (not recorded which). The rearrangement links TRBV5-4 to TRBJ2-7; TCRdb's D gene call, TRBD2, goes unchecked for lack of DNA. CDR3 loop: CASAPGAGAYEQYF.